The 23 T cell receptor beta chains presented below share a single source sample, sequenced in a study of OX40 agonist ivuxolimab in advanced cancers. Some clones are missing from TCRdb's copy, which holds only in-frame ones; the method was immunoSEQ multiplex PCR. The sample yields about 81,000 clones, roughly 91% seen once. This specimen was CD4+ or CD8+ T cells sorted from blood, taken in a trial of the OX40 agonist ivuxolimab. These receptors all stem from an adult with an advanced solid tumor such as melanoma, head and neck, liver or kidney cancer.

The CDR3 region has the DNA TGTGCCAGCAGCTCGCTTGGGACAGGCTTAAGCTATGGCTACACCTTC. This translates into CASSSLGTGLSYGYTF. The chain joins TRBV7-2 to TRBJ1-2; 8 bases match TRBD1. J gave up 4 bases and V 4 bases, and 11 bases lay outside the gene matches. CDR1 and CDR2 from the germline V gene are SGHTA and FQGNSA. CDR3 length equals 16 residues.

This chain uses TRBV7-2 with TRBJ2-1, with 9 bases matching TRBD2. Germline-derived CDR1 and CDR2 are SGHTA and FQGNSA. V shed 3 bases, J shed 7 bases, and the junction held 4 bases outside the gene matches. CDR3 size: 14 residues. As DNA, the CDR3 is TGTGCCAGCAGCTTGGATAGCGGGAGAAATGAGCAGTTCTTC. This translates into CASSLDSGRNEQFF.

This clone was observed a single time. This chain uses TRBV5-1 with TRBJ2-7; either TRBD1 or TRBD2 may supply D (5 bases each). This CDR3 has 15 amino acids. Germline V gives CDR1 SGHRS, CDR2 YFSETQ. Deletions cut 4 bases from V and 3 bases from J, with 17 bases between. The CDR3 sequence: CASSPGLVGDYEQYF. Here the CDR3 DNA reads TGCGCCAGCAGCCCGGGATTAGTGGGGGACTACGAGCAGTACTTC. Variable domain in full (rest from reference TRBV5-1 and TRBJ2-7): KAGVTQTPRYLIKTRGQQVTLSCSPISGHRSVSWYQQTPGQGLQFLFEYFSETQRNKGNFPGRFSGRQFSNSRSEMNVSTLELGDSALYLCASSPGLVGDYEQYFGPGTRLTVT.

The chain uses TRBV2 and TRBJ2-2, with 9 bases matching TRBD1. The germline V gene has CDR1 SNHLY and CDR2 FYNNEI. Trimming at V came to 6 bases and at J to 5 bases, leaving 10 bases not matched to a gene. This CDR3 is 16 amino acids long. The CDR3 region has the DNA TGTGCCAGCAGGGGCACCCACGGGACAGGGACCGGGGAGCTGTTTTTT. This gives the protein CASRGTHGTGTGELFF.

V usage is TRBV11-3 and J usage is TRBJ2-5; no reliable D call. Germline assignment: CDR1 SGHNT and CDR2 YENEEA. The CDR3 is 14 residues long. Trimming stripped 1 base from V and 0 bases from J, with 6 bases between. The chain's CDR3 is CASSLGSDQETQYF. CDR3 DNA sequence: TGTGCCAGCAGCTTAGGGTCAGACCAAGAGACCCAGTACTTC.

The chain recombines TRBV9 with TRBJ1-1, with D possibly matching TRBD1 (5 bases). With 2 bases removed from V and 2 bases from J, the gap between germline ends came to 10 bases. The CDR3 runs to 14 residues. CDR1 is SGDLS, CDR2 YYNGEE, per germline. CDR3 amino acids: CASSVTGANTEAFF. CDR3 DNA sequence: TGTGCCAGCAGCGTTACCGGGGCTAACACTGAAGCTTTCTTT.

This chain links TRBV19 with TRBJ1-1; no reliable D call. The CDR3 is made up of 15 amino acids. The V end lost 11 bases, the J end lost 4 bases, and 23 bases lay between the germline ends. Germline V gives CDR1 LNHDA, CDR2 SQIVND (reference sequence). The DNA of the CDR3 is TGTGCCTCAAGGGTGTTGGGAACATCGGGCACTGAAGCTTTCTTT. Encoded protein: CASRVLGTSGTEAFF.

There are a few counts of this clone. The chain combines TRBV19 with TRBJ2-1; D unclear. V was trimmed by 3 bases and J by 0 bases, leaving 18 bases between them. Germline loops: CDR1 LNHDA, CDR2 SQIVND (reference sequence). CDR3 length: 18 amino acids. As DNA, the CDR3 is TGTGCCAGTAGTATTAGAGACACCCGATACAGCTCCTACAATGAGCAGTTCTTC. Translated, it gives CASSIRDTRYSSYNEQFF.

This chain links TRBV6-6 with TRBJ1-2; D gene unclear. The CDR3 runs to 15 residues. Per the germline V gene, CDR1 is MNHNY and CDR2 is SVGAGI (reference sequence). The ends were cut back, 6 bases at V and 2 bases at J, with 16 bases in the middle. The CDR3 reads CASRTLGLMNYGYTF. The CDR3, as DNA: TGTGCCAGCAGGACCCTCGGGCTTATGAACTATGGCTACACCTTC.

V gene TRBV28 combines with J gene TRBJ2-7; D assignment may be TRBD1 or TRBD2 (5 bases each). This CDR3 is built from 15 residues. V dropped 0 bases and J dropped 4 bases, with 13 bases sitting between them. Germline V gene data show CDR1 as MDHEN and CDR2 as SYDVKM. This chain's CDR3 is CASSLWGTPVYEQYF. The CDR3 region has the DNA TGTGCCAGCAGTTTATGGGGGACCCCGGTGTACGAGCAGTACTTC. The complete variable domain, with remaining parts taken from reference TRBV28 and TRBJ2-7, reads DVKVTQSSRYLVKRTGEKVFLECVQDMDHENMFWYRQDPGLGLRLIYFSYDVKMKEKGDIPEGYSVSREKKERFSLILESASTNQTSMYLCASSLWGTPVYEQYFGPGTRLTVT.

This clone was observed a single time. This chain's CDR3 is CASSPLDRASYEQYF. The CDR3, as DNA: TGTGCCAGCAGTCCGCTCGACCGAGCGTCCTACGAGCAGTACTTC. V is TRBV27 and J is TRBJ2-7; D call uncertain. The CDR3 is 15 amino acids. V gave up 5 bases and J gave up 1 base, with 15 bases separating them. The germline CDR1 and CDR2 sequences are MNHEY and SMNVEV (reference sequence).

The gene calls are TRBV4-3 and TRBJ2-7; the D gene is possibly TRBD1 (5 bases). Trimming took off 2 bases at V and 3 bases at J, with 8 bases between the two ends. Germline V gene sequence: CDR1 LGHNA, CDR2 YSLEER. The CDR3 has 13 amino acids. The CDR3 nucleotides read TGCGCCAGCAGCCAACGGACACACTACGAGCAGTACTTC. Encoded protein: CASSQRTHYEQYF.

The gene calls are TRBV25-1 and TRBJ1-3; D gene ambiguous. V was shortened by 1 base and J by 0 bases, with 7 bases between the two germline ends. The germline V gene has CDR1 MGHDK and CDR2 SYGVNS. The CDR3 sequence is 15 residues long. CDR3 bases: TGTGCCAGCAGTGAATCAGATAGCTCTGGAAACACCATATATTTT. Translation gives CASSESDSSGNTIYF.

The sample holds one count of this clone. The CDR3 region is CASLPGGQGAYEQYF. For the CDR3, the DNA is TGTGCCAGCCTCCCCGGCGGGCAGGGGGCTTACGAGCAGTACTTC. This rearrangement joins TRBV11-3 to TRBJ2-7; the match to TRBD1 covers 8 bases. This CDR3 has 15 amino acids. Trimming at V came to 8 bases and at J to 4 bases, leaving 13 bases not matched to a gene. Germline loops: CDR1 SGHNT, CDR2 YENEEA.

The V call is TRBV4-1, the J call TRBJ1-2; 10 bases agree with TRBD1. With V trimmed by 6 bases and J by 4 bases, 8 bases remained unmatched. This CDR3 is built from 15 residues. Germline CDR1 MGHRA, CDR2 YSYEKL. CDR3 amino acids: CASRTPGQGFYGYTF. CDR3 bases: TGCGCCAGCAGAACCCCGGGACAGGGGTTCTATGGCTACACCTTC.

This rearrangement joins TRBV2 to TRBJ2-7; 7 bases are shared with TRBD2. The CDR3 totals 12 residues. Germline assignment: CDR1 SNHLY and CDR2 FYNNEI. CDR3 sequence reads: CARGGAAYEQYF. The CDR3 nucleotides are TGTGCTAGGGGAGGGGCCGCCTACGAGCAGTACTTC.

The chain joins TRBV28 to TRBJ2-1; D is perhaps TRBD2 (5 bases). V was shortened by 6 bases and J by 7 bases, with 7 bases between the two germline ends. The CDR3 is made up of 11 amino acids. Germline CDR1 is MDHEN and CDR2 is SYDVKM. The CDR3 sequence: CASSRGNEQFF. The CDR3 bases are TGTGCCAGCAGCCGGGGAAATGAGCAGTTCTTC.

CDR3 in amino acids: CASSIVFEGTGHSYEQYF. The CDR3 bases are TGTGCCAGTAGTATAGTTTTTGAAGGGACAGGCCATTCCTACGAGCAGTACTTC. This chain connects TRBV19 to TRBJ2-7; TRBD1 matches at 8 bases. Per the germline V gene, CDR1 is LNHDA and CDR2 is SQIVND (reference sequence). V gave up 1 base and J gave up 1 base; unmatched junction bases: 12. This CDR3 contains 18 residues.

The chain recombines TRBV5-1 with TRBJ2-7; tentative D call: TRBD1 (6 bases). The germline V gene encodes CDR1 SGHRS and CDR2 YFSETQ. V lost 1 base, J lost 9 bases, and 17 bases lay in between. The CDR3 sequence is 14 residues long. In DNA, the CDR3 is TGCGCCAGCAGCTTGATACAGGGTAATGAAGGGCAGTACTTC. Protein sequence: CASSLIQGNEGQYF.

This chain uses TRBV7-9 with TRBJ2-7; a possible D gene is TRBD2 (5 bases). Germline lookup yields CDR1 SEHNR and CDR2 FQNEAQ (reference sequence). The ends were cut back, 5 bases at V and 3 bases at J, with 14 bases in the middle. This CDR3 contains 14 residues. The CDR3 is CASSHASSSYEQYF. CDR3 bases: TGTGCCAGCAGCCATGCTAGCTCTAGCTACGAGCAGTACTTC. Based on the CDR3 plus reference TRBV7-9 and TRBJ2-7, the full variable domain is DTGVSQNPRHKITKRGQNVTFRCDPISEHNRLYWYRQTLGQGPEFLTYFQNEAQLEKSRLLSDRFSAERPKGSFSTLEIQRTEQGDSAMYLCASSHASSSYEQYFGPGTRLTVT.

The J gene is TRBJ1-2, the V gene TRBV7-9, with a tentative D call TRBD1 (6 bases). Looked up from germline, CDR1 is SEHNR and CDR2 is FQNEAQ (reference sequence). There are 12 residues in the CDR3. Trimming left V 4 bases short and J 8 bases short, with 11 bases between. CDR3 in DNA: TGTGCCAGCAGCTACGGACAGATGGGCTACACCTTC. It specifies CASSYGQMGYTF.

The rearrangement joins TRBV7-2 to TRBJ1-2, with 7 bases fitting TRBD1. Trimming removed 5 bases from V and 7 bases from J; junction bases left unmatched: 7. This CDR3 is 13 amino acids long. CDR1 and CDR2 (germline): SGHTA, FQGNSA. The CDR3 protein is CASSPDRESGYTF. Written as DNA, the CDR3 is TGTGCCAGCAGCCCAGACAGGGAATCTGGCTACACCTTC.

With respect to this clone: Other DNA variants within this sample encode the same CDR3. This chain uses TRBV7-8 with TRBJ2-7; D remains ambiguous. In germline, CDR1 is SGHVS, CDR2 FQNEAQ. The CDR3 has 12 residues. V lost 5 bases and J 0 bases, leaving 5 bases between the germline ends. The CDR3 reads CASSSPSYEQYF. DNA for the CDR3: TGTGCCAGCAGCAGCCCCTCCTACGAGCAGTACTTC.